This passage covers 23 T cell receptor beta chains from one sample sequenced in a study of T cell responses to AZD1222 COVID-19 vaccine. Sequenced by immunoSEQ multiplex PCR; TCRdb stores in-frame clones only, minus some. The profile shows tens of thousands of clones, 80% to 90% of them singletons. The specimen was peripheral blood, collected on day 0 of AZD1222 vaccination. Every receptor here comes from an adult in good health.

This clone has just one count. The chain couples TRBV15 to TRBJ2-1; 10 bases map to TRBD2. Trimming removed 7 bases from V and 10 bases from J; junction bases left unmatched: 13. The CDR3 extends over 15 amino acids. CDR1 and CDR2 (germline): LNHNV, YYDKDF (reference sequence). CDR3 region: CATKAQSSGSDEQFF. DNA for the CDR3: TGTGCCACCAAGGCTCAGTCTAGCGGGAGTGACGAGCAGTTCTTC.

This sequence joins TRBV28 and TRBJ1-6; D possibly corresponds to TRBD1 (5 bases). The V end was cut by 7 bases, the J end by 10 bases, with 14 bases between. The CDR3 runs to 13 residues. CDR1 and CDR2 (germline): MDHEN, SYDVKM. CDR3 coding DNA: TGTGCCAGCATGTTTCAGGGATACTCACCCCTCCACTTT. Its translation: CASMFQGYSPLHF.

This clone is judged large. V usage is TRBV28 and J usage is TRBJ2-1, with TRBD2 matching over 8 bases. CDR1 and CDR2 from the germline V gene are MDHEN and SYDVKM. The CDR3 runs 17 residues. With 5 bases clipped from V and 2 bases from J, the junction kept 11 bases outside the gene matches. The CDR3 spells CASSPGGGLGTYNEQFF. The CDR3 DNA is TGTGCCAGCAGTCCCGGGGGGGGACTAGGGACCTACAATGAGCAGTTCTTC.

The genes are TRBV19 and TRBJ1-5, with D possibly TRBD1 on 5 matching bases. Trimming pared 1 base from V and 6 bases from J, leaving 19 bases between. This CDR3 is built from 17 residues. The germline V gene encodes CDR1 LNHDA and CDR2 SQIVND (reference sequence). The CDR3 coding sequence is TGTGCCAGTAGTATAGCTCGATCCCGGGGGAGGGGTCAGCCCCAGCATTTT. Translated: CASSIARSRGRGQPQHF. Based on the CDR3 plus reference TRBV19 and TRBJ1-5, the full variable domain is DGGITQSPKYLFRKEGQNVTLSCEQNLNHDAMYWYRQDPGQGLRLIYYSQIVNDFQKGDIAEGYSVSREKKESFPLTVTSAQKNPTAFYLCASSIARSRGRGQPQHFGDGTRLSIL.

V usage is TRBV2 and J usage is TRBJ1-1; D uncertain. Trimming shortened V by 5 bases and J by 10 bases, and 20 bases separated the two germline ends. The CDR3 covers 14 residues. The germline CDR1 and CDR2 sequences are SNHLY and FYNNEI. For the CDR3, the DNA is TGTGCCAGCAGTCCAACTTATTTATCGGAGCGAGCTTTCTTT. Protein: CASSPTYLSERAFF.

This chain connects TRBV6-5 to TRBJ2-7, with D possibly being TRBD1 or TRBD2 (5 bases each). CDR1 is MNHEY and CDR2 is SVGAGI in the germline V gene. Deletions cut 8 bases from V and 5 bases from J, with 22 bases between. The CDR3 extends over 15 amino acids. The CDR3 DNA is TGTGCCAGCCAAAACCTCTGGGGGTCCCTGAACGAGCAGTACTTC. Translated: CASQNLWGSLNEQYF.

V usage is TRBV11-2 and J usage is TRBJ1-4; TRBD1 might be the D (6 bases). Trimming took off 1 base at V and 3 bases at J, with 12 bases between the two ends. CDR1 SGHAT and CDR2 FQNNGV come from the germline V gene. The CDR3 length is 16 residues. CDR3 sequence: CASSLAGGQANEKLFF. The CDR3 DNA sequence: TGTGCCAGCAGCTTAGCGGGGGGGCAGGCTAATGAAAAACTGTTTTTT.

V and J are TRBV15 and TRBJ2-5; 8 nucleotides match TRBD2. The CDR3 loop spans 13 amino acids. Germline CDR1 LNHNV, CDR2 YYDKDF (reference sequence). After removal of 5 bases from V and 5 bases from J, the junction contained 4 bases not matched to a gene. The CDR3 protein is CATSLAGRETQYF. CDR3 DNA sequence: TGTGCCACCAGCTTAGCGGGAAGGGAGACCCAGTACTTC. Combining the CDR3 with reference TRBV15 and TRBJ2-5 gives the whole variable domain DAMVIQNPRYQVTQFGKPVTLSCSQTLNHNVMYWYQQKSSQAPKLLFHYYDKDFNNEADTPDNFQSRRPNTSFCFLDIRSPGLGDTAMYLCATSLAGRETQYFGPGTRLLVL.

This chain connects TRBV9 to TRBJ1-4, with a possible D match to TRBD1 (6 bases). Germline V gene data show CDR1 as SGDLS and CDR2 as YYNGEE. V was pared by 5 bases and J by 0 bases, with 17 bases between. The CDR3 has 17 residues. CDR3: CASSGPGHETTNEKLFF. The CDR3 DNA is TGTGCCAGCAGTGGACCGGGACACGAAACAACTAATGAAAAACTGTTTTTT.

The rearrangement joins TRBV19 to TRBJ2-1, with D uncertain. V was cut by 5 bases and J by 4 bases, with 9 bases left in between. The germline CDR1 and CDR2 sequences are LNHDA and SQIVND (reference sequence). This CDR3 region has 13 residues. CDR3 DNA sequence: TGTGCCAGTAGTCGGGCCGCTTACAATGAGCAGTTCTTC. This sequence encodes CASSRAAYNEQFF.

V and J are TRBV27 and TRBJ2-5; D is unresolved. Trimming took 0 bases from V and 5 from J, leaving 13 bases between them. The CDR3 consists of 15 residues. Germline V gene lookup returns CDR1 MNHEY and CDR2 SMNVEV (reference sequence). CDR3 bases: TGTGCCAGCAGTTTATCGATGAAAGCTCGGGAGACCCAGTACTTC. Protein sequence: CASSLSMKARETQYF.

The V gene is TRBV4-3, the J gene TRBJ2-1, with 10 bases fitting TRBD1. Germline V CDR1 and CDR2: LGHNA, YSLEER. V lost 4 bases, J lost 8 bases, and 5 bases stayed unmatched. The CDR3 is 14 amino acids. In nucleotides, the CDR3 is TGCGCCAGCAGCCGTTGGACAGGGGGGTATGAGCAGTTCTTC. Amino acids: CASSRWTGGYEQFF.

CDR3 residues: CASNSQGRAGVEETQYF. The CDR3, as DNA: TGTGCCAGCAACTCCCAAGGGAGGGCTGGAGTGGAAGAGACCCAGTACTTC. The rearrangement uses TRBV28 and TRBJ2-5, with TRBD2 matching 7 bases. The V gene's germline CDR1 is MDHEN and CDR2 SYDVKM. The V and J ends lost 7 bases and 3 bases, in that order; junction bases with no gene match: 17. This CDR3 is 17 amino acids long.

The chain recombines TRBV28 with TRBJ2-3, with unresolved D. Germline V gene data show CDR1 as MDHEN and CDR2 as SYDVKM. The CDR3 runs to 13 residues. With 8 bases removed from V and 2 bases from J, the gap between germline ends came to 11 bases. CDR3 nucleotide sequence: TGTGCCAGCGTGACGGATTTCACAGATACGCAGTATTTT. Amino acid sequence: CASVTDFTDTQYF.

This clone showed up just once. The genes are TRBV10-3 and TRBJ2-7, with TRBD2 as a possible D gene (6 bases). The CDR3 consists of 14 residues. Trimming pared 5 bases from V and 0 bases from J, leaving 11 bases between. Germline V CDR1 and CDR2: ENHRY, SYGVKD. CDR3 sequence: CAISPGLSSYEQYF. CDR3 DNA sequence: TGTGCCATCAGTCCGGGACTGAGCTCCTACGAGCAGTACTTC.

V and J are TRBV5-1 and TRBJ2-7; TRBD2 matches 11 bases. The trim removed 5 bases at V and 0 bases at J, leaving 4 bases unmatched. This CDR3 region has 15 residues. Looked up from germline, CDR1 is SGHRS and CDR2 is YFSETQ. The CDR3 region is CASRSGLAASYEQYF. In nucleotides, the CDR3 is TGCGCCAGCAGATCGGGACTAGCGGCCTCCTACGAGCAGTACTTC.

This chain uses TRBV24-1 with TRBJ2-5; unclear D gene. V was clipped by 7 bases and J by 2 bases, with 16 bases between them. CDR3 length: 15 residues. Per germline, CDR1 KGHDR and CDR2 SFDVKD. The CDR3: CATSPGMWAQETQYF. The CDR3 bases are TGTGCCACCAGCCCTGGGATGTGGGCTCAAGAGACCCAGTACTTC.

As DNA, the CDR3 is TGTGCCAGCAGTTTAGAAGCCGGTAGCGGGAGAGAGACCCAGTACTTC. Amino acids: CASSLEAGSGRETQYF. The rearrangement links TRBV28 to TRBJ2-5, with 9 bases that match TRBD2. Per the germline V gene, CDR1 is MDHEN and CDR2 is SYDVKM. The CDR3 has 16 amino acids. Trimming took 2 bases from V and 4 from J; bases not matched to a gene: 8.

The gene calls are TRBV4-3 and TRBJ2-1; a possible D gene is TRBD1 (6 bases). V was cut by 3 bases and J by 9 bases, with 9 bases left in between. Germline V CDR1 and CDR2: LGHNA, YSLEER. CDR3 length: 12 residues. The CDR3: CASSQGAFEQFF. The CDR3 DNA follows: TGCGCCAGCAGCCAGGGGGCGTTTGAGCAGTTCTTC.

The rearrangement joins TRBV4-2 to TRBJ2-1; 7 nucleotides align to TRBD1. J was trimmed by 7 bases and V by 1 base; bases with no gene match: 1. From germline, CDR1 is LGHNA and CDR2 YNFKEQ. The CDR3 is made up of 13 amino acids. The CDR3: CASSQGTGNEQFF. DNA of the CDR3: TGTGCCAGCAGCCAAGGGACAGGAAATGAGCAGTTCTTC.

The J gene is TRBJ2-1, the V gene TRBV29-1, with D tentatively TRBD1 (6 bases). Germline assignment: CDR1 SQVTM and CDR2 ANQGSEA. The CDR3 runs to 13 residues. The V gene lost 0 bases and the J gene lost 6 bases, with 9 bases spanning the gap. CDR3 bases: TGCAGCGTTGAAGAACAGGGTCCCAATGAGCAGTTCTTC. Its translation is CSVEEQGPNEQFF.

This chain links TRBV6-4 with TRBJ1-1, with D unresolved. Per germline, CDR1 MRHNA and CDR2 SNTAGT. CDR3 length equals 13 residues. Trimming took off 2 bases at V and 5 bases at J, with 9 bases between the two ends. The CDR3 DNA reads TGTGCCAGCAGTGACGGGTTGGGGACTGAAGCTTTCTTT. Translation gives CASSDGLGTEAFF.

CDR3 bases: TGTGCCAGCAGCCCGGGACTAGCGGGAGATAAGCAGTACTTC. It specifies CASSPGLAGDKQYF. The rearrangement uses TRBV11-3 and TRBJ2-7; 14 nucleotides agree with TRBD2. The germline V gene has CDR1 SGHNT and CDR2 YENEEA. This CDR3 is built from 14 residues. V was pared by 5 bases and J by 8 bases, with 5 bases of the junction left unmatched.